This TCR beta chain stems from a study of blood T cell repertoires in COVID-19. Study-wide context: From the United States, Italy and Spain came samples of acute and convalescent COVID-19. T cells, B-cell-depleted T cells, or PBMCs supplied cDNA or gDNA.

In the authors' methods: For nucleated cells, counts were estimated from reference gene primer amplification. Assay: immunoSEQ multiplex PCR; the TCRdb copy retains only in-frame clones and omits some. V, J and clone size reflect that table, while D and trimming were determined from the DNA. The profile covers about 140,000 clones, with about 88% appearing a single time and about 5.6% taken by the ten largest. Sequencing was done on a sample of peripheral blood. This TCR derives from a human donor in a cohort sampled during active COVID-19.

In nucleotides, the CDR3 is TGTGCCAGCAGTTCCATTTGGGGACAGGGGTATTCACCCCTCCACTTT. Amino acids: CASSSIWGQGYSPLHF. The chain couples TRBV6-5 to TRBJ1-6; 10 bases match TRBD1. Germline values: CDR1 MNHEY, CDR2 SVGAGI. After removal of 4 bases from V and 8 bases from J, the junction contained 8 bases not matched to a gene. The CDR3 loop spans 16 amino acids.